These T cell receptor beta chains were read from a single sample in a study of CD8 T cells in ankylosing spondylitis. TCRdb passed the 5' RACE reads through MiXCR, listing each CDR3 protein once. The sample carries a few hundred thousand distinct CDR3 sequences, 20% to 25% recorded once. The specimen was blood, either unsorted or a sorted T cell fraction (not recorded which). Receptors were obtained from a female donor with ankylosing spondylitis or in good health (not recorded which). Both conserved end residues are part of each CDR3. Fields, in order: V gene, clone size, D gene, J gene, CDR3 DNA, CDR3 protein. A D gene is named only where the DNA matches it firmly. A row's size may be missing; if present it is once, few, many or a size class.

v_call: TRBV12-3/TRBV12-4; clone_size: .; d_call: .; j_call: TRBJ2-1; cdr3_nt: TGTGCCAGCAGTACCCTGCTAGCGAGCAATGAGCAGTTCTTC; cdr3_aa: CASSTLLASNEQFF
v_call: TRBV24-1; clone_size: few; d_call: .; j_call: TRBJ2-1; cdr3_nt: TGTGCCACCAGTCGAGACCAGGGAGCCTACAATGAGCAGTTCTTC; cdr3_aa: CATSRDQGAYNEQFF
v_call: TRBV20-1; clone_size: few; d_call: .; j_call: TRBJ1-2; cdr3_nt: TGCAGTGCTAGTGGCCAGTTATTGCATGGCTACACCTTC; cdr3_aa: CSASGQLLHGYTF
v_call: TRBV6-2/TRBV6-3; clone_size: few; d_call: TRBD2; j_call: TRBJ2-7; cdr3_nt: TGTGCCAGCAGACCCCGGACTAGCGGGAGGGCCAGGGGGCACGAGCAGTACTTC; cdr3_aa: CASRPRTSGRARGHEQYF
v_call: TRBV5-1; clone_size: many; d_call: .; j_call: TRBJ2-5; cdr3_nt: TGCGCCAGCAGCCCGCCCGACGGAATGAAAGAGACCCAGTACTTC; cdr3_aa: CASSPPDGMKETQYF
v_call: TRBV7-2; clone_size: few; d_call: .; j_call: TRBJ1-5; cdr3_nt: TGTGCCAGCAGCTCCCAAGGGGTTGATCAGCCCCAGCATTTT; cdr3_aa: CASSSQGVDQPQHF
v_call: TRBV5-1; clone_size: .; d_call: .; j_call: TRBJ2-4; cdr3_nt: TGCGCCAGCAGCTTGGGGGAGTGGATAGCCAAAAACATTCAGTACTTC; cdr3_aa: CASSLGEWIAKNIQYF
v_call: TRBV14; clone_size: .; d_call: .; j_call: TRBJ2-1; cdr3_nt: TGTGCCAGCAGCCCTACTCTCGGAGGCTACAATGAGCAGTTCTTC; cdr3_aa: CASSPTLGGYNEQFF
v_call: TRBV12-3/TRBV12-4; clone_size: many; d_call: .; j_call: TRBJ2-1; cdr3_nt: TGTGCCAGCCTAGGGACCGCATCTTACAATGAGCAGTTCTTC; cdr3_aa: CASLGTASYNEQFF
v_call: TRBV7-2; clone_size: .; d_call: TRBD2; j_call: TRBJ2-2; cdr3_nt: TGTGCCAGCAGCTTAGCGCTTGTCGGTCTAGCGGGAGGGCCCTCCACCGGGGAGCTGTTTTTT; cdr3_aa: CASSLALVGLAGGPSTGELFF
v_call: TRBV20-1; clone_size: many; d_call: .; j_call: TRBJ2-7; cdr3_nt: TGCAGTGCTAGAGGGACCATCTACGAGCAGTACTTC; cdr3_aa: CSARGTIYEQYF
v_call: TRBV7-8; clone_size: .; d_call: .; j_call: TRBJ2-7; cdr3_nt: TGTGCCAGCAGCTTAGTCCAATCCCGAAACAGCCATTCCTACGAGCAGTACTTC; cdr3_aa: CASSLVQSRNSHSYEQYF
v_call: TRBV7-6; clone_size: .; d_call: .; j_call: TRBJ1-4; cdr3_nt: TGTGCCAGCAGCTTAGGACATAATAATGAAAAACTGTTTTTT; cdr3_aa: CASSLGHNNEKLFF
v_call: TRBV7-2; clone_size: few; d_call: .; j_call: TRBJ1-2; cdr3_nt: TGTGCCAGCAGCTTAGGGGCACAATCTAACTATGGCTACACCTTC; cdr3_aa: CASSLGAQSNYGYTF
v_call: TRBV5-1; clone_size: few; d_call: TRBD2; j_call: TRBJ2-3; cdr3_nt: TGCGCCAGCAGCATCGCCCTACTAGCGGGAGTTATAGATACGCAGTATTTT; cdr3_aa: CASSIALLAGVIDTQYF
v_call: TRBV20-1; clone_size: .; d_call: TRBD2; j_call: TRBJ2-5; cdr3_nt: TGCAGTGCTAGAGATGGTAGCGGGAGTGAGACCCAGTACTTC; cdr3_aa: CSARDGSGSETQYF
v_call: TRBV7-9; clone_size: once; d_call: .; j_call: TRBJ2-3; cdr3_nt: TGTGCCAGCAACCCGAAGGGGAGTGGGTCTAGCACAGATACGCAGTATTTT; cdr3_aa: CASNPKGSGSSTDTQYF